This record looks at one T cell receptor (beta chain) sequence and its context. Its antigen is not known. V gave up 2 bases and J gave up 6 bases; unmatched junction bases: 10. The CDR3 spans 17 residues. CDR1 is MNHEY, CDR2 SMNVEV, per germline (reference sequence). It was with 60 Vbeta and 13 Jbeta primers that the PCR ran. The table came from immunoSEQ multiplex PCR; TCRdb's copy has only in-frame clones and leaves some out. The data contain under 200,000 clones, 81% of them singletons. The data were obtained in a study of cytomegalovirus exposure and HLA in healthy donors. In the study overall: Early released data comprised around 80 million unique TCRs from HLA-typed donors. Broader study findings: The study recorded around 160 TCR beta chains that were cytomegalovirus-associated.

This chain connects TRBV27 to TRBJ2-1; 10 bases map to TRBD1. The sequenced material came from PBMCs. This receptor was taken from a man aged 50-59 years in good health and CMV-seropositive. This chain's CDR3 is CASSLNPGTGAFNEQFF. Here the CDR3 DNA reads TGTGCCAGCAGTTTAAACCCCGGGACAGGGGCCTTCAATGAGCAGTTCTTC.